A selection of T cell receptor beta chains follows, all from one sample in a study of cytomegalovirus exposure and HLA in healthy donors. Produced via immunoSEQ multiplex PCR; TCRdb's table is partial and in-frame only. The table lists around 100,000 clones, roughly 83% of them singletons. Material: PBMCs. These TCRs come from a woman younger than 35 in good health and CMV-seropositive. Both conserved end residues are part of each CDR3. D genes are given only for firm matches. Clone size is not always given. Where it is, it says once, few, many or a class for expanded clones.

12	-	TRBV7-3	TRBJ2-3	-	TGTGCCAGCAGCTCGACAGCAGATACGCAGTATTTT	CASSSTADTQYF
13	-	TRBV5-1	TRBJ2-2	-	TGCGCCAGCAGCGTGACAGGTGTCGGGGAGCTGTTTTTT	CASSVTGVGELFF
16	-	TRBV6-5	TRBJ1-2	-	TGTGCCAGCAGTTACGACAGGATTAGCCCTAACTATGGCTACACCTTC	CASSYDRISPNYGYTF
16	-	TRBV11-3	TRBJ1-4	TRBD1	TGTGCCAGCAGCCCAAACGCAGGGGGAACTAATGAAAAACTGTTTTTT	CASSPNAGGTNEKLFF
15	few	TRBV5-6	TRBJ1-2	-	TGTGCCAGCAGCTACTTTAGGGGGACACTAAATGGCTACACCTTC	CASSYFRGTLNGYTF
14	-	TRBV6-5	TRBJ1-2	-	TGTGCCAGCAGTTACTCGAAGGGGGGGATTGGCTACACCTTC	CASSYSKGGIGYTF
14	-	TRBV27	TRBJ1-1	TRBD1	TGTGCCAGCAGTCCCGGACAGGGTTGGACTGAAGCTTTCTTT	CASSPGQGWTEAFF
16	-	TRBV30	TRBJ1-3	-	TGTGCCTGGAGTGATTTGCTCGGGGAAGGTGGAAACACCATATATTTT	CAWSDLLGEGGNTIYF
14	few	TRBV27	TRBJ2-5	-	TGTGCCAGCAGTTTGGAGGCCCTGGGCGAGACCCAGTACTTC	CASSLEALGETQYF
12	once	TRBV27	TRBJ2-7	-	TGTGCCAGCAGAACATTATCCTACGAGCAGTACTTC	CASRTLSYEQYF
14	-	TRBV14	TRBJ2-7	-	TGTGCCAGCAGACCACAGGGTGGGGCCTACGAGCAGTACTTC	CASRPQGGAYEQYF
16	-	TRBV7-9	TRBJ2-1	TRBD2	TGTGCCAGCAGCATTAGCACTAGCGGGGGGACGGATGAGCAGTTCTTC	CASSISTSGGTDEQFF
15	-	TRBV7-3	TRBJ1-2	TRBD1	TGTGCCAGCAGCTTAACCGGGACAGGGTCGTATGGCTACACCTTC	CASSLTGTGSYGYTF
14	-	TRBV5-1	TRBJ2-7	TRBD2	TGCGCCAGCAGACCTACCGGGACTAGCTACGAGCAGTACTTC	CASRPTGTSYEQYF
16	once	TRBV18	TRBJ2-1	TRBD2	TGTGCCAGCTCACCGATGGTTCTAGCGGGAGGCAATGAGCAGTTCTTC	CASSPMVLAGGNEQFF
13	few	TRBV7-9	TRBJ2-1	-	TGTGCCAGCAGCTCCCTAGTCAGCGCTGAGCAGTTCTTC	CASSSLVSAEQFF
11	-	TRBV2	TRBJ1-2	-	TGTGCCAGCACTGCAGGAGGTGGCTACACCTTC	CASTAGGGYTF
16	-	TRBV27	TRBJ2-1	TRBD2	TGTGCCAGCAGTGAGAACGGACTAGCGGTCTACAATGAGCAGTTCTTC	CASSENGLAVYNEQFF
15	-	TRBV7-8	TRBJ1-3	TRBD1	TGTGCCAGCAGCCCGGACAGGGTGTTTGGAAACACCATATATTTT	CASSPDRVFGNTIYF
13	-	TRBV7-3	TRBJ2-3	-	TGTGCCAGCAGCTTATCCGAGAAAGATACGCAGTATTTT	CASSLSEKDTQYF